Sequencing of this TCR beta chain was carried out in a study of lymphopenia after photon versus proton radiotherapy. V shed 3 bases, J shed 3 bases, and the junction held 5 bases outside the gene matches. Germline-derived CDR1 and CDR2 are MDHEN and SYDVKM. The CDR3 has 15 residues. Generated by immunoSEQ multiplex PCR, the TCRdb table keeps only in-frame clones and is missing some. The sample lists about 6,900 clones; roughly four fifths were seen once. This sample comprised peripheral blood, obtained from a patient treated with photon-based radiotherapy. This chain links TRBV28 with TRBJ2-3; the match to TRBD1 covers 8 bases. This TCR was recovered from a man aged 30 to 45 with gastric cancer. The CDR3 region is CASSFRGRGTDTQYF. CDR3 in DNA: TGTGCCAGCAGTTTCAGGGGGCGTGGGACAGATACGCAGTATTTT.